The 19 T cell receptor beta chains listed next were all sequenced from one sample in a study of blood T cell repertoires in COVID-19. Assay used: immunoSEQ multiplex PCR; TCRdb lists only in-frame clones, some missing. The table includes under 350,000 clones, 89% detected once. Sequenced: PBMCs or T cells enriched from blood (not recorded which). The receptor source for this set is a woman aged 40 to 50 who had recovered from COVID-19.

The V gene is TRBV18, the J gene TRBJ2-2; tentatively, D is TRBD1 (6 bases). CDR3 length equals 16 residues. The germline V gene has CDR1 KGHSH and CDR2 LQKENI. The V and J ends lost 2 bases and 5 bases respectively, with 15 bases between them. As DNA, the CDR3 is TGTGCCAGCTCACCATTTTTACAGGGAAAAACCGGGGAGCTGTTTTTT. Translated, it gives CASSPFLQGKTGELFF.

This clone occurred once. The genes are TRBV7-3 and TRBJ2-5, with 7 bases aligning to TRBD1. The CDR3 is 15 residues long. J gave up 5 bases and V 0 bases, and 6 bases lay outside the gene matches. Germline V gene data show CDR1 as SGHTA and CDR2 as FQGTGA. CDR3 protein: CASSLTLGGWETQYF. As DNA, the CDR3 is TGTGCCAGCAGCTTAACGTTAGGGGGCTGGGAGACCCAGTACTTC.

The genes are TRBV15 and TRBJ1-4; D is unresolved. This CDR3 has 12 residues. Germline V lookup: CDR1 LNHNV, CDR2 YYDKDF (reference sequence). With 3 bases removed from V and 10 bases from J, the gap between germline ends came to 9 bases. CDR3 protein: CATSRPYRKLFF. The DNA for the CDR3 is TGTGCCACCAGCAGGCCGTACAGAAAACTGTTTTTT.

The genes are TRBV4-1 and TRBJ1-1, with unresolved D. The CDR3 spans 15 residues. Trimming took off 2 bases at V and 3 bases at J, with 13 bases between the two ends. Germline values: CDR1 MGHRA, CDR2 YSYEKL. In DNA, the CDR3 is TGCGCCAGCAGCCAAAGGGCAGGAGGTTACACTGAAGCTTTCTTT. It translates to CASSQRAGGYTEAFF.

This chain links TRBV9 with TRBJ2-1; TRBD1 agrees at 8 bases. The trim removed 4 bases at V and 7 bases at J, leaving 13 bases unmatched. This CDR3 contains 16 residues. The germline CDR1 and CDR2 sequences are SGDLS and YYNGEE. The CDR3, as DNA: TGTGCCAGCAGCCCCCGGACAGGGAGGACAGGGAATGAGCAGTTCTTC. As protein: CASSPRTGRTGNEQFF.

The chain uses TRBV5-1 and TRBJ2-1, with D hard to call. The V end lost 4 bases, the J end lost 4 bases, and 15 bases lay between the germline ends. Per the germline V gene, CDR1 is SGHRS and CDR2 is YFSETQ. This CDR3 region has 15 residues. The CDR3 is CASSLNPGSYNEQFF. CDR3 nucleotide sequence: TGCGCCAGCAGCCTAAACCCCGGGTCGTACAATGAGCAGTTCTTC.

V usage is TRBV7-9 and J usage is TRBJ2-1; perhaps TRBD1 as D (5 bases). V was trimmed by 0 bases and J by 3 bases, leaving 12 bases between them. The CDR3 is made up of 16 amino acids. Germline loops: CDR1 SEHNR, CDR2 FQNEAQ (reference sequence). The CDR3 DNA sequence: TGTGCCAGCAGCTTAGCGGGGCAGTGGGGCTACAATGAGCAGTTCTTC. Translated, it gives CASSLAGQWGYNEQFF.

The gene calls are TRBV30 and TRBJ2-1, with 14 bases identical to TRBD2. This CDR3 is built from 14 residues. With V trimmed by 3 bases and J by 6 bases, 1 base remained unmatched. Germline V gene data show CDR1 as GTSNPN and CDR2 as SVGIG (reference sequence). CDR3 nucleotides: TGTGCCTGGAGGACTAGCGGGAGGGGCAATGAGCAGTTCTTC. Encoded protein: CAWRTSGRGNEQFF. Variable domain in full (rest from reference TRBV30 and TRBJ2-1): SQTIHQWPATLVQPVGSPLSLECTVEGTSNPNLYWYRQAAGRGLQLLFYSVGIGQISSEVPQNLSASRPQDRQFILSSKKLLLSDSGFYLCAWRTSGRGNEQFFGPGTRLTVL.

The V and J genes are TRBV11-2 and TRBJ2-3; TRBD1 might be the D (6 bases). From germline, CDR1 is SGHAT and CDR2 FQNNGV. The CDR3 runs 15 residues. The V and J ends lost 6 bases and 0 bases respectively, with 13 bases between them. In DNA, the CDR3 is TGTGCCAGCAGTTTCACAGGGCTCAGCACAGATACGCAGTATTTT. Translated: CASSFTGLSTDTQYF. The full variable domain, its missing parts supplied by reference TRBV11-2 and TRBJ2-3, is EAGVAQSPRYKIIEKRQSVAFWCNPISGHATLYWYQQILGQGPKLLIQFQNNGVVDDSQLPKDRFSAERLKGVDSTLKIQPAKLEDSAVYLCASSFTGLSTDTQYFGPGTRLTVL.

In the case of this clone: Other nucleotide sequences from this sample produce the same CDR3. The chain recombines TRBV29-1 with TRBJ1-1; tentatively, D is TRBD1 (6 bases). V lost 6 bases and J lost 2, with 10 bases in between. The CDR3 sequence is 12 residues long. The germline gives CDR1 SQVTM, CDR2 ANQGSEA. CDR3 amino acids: CSVAQGNTEAFF. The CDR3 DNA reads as TGCAGCGTAGCACAGGGTAACACTGAAGCTTTCTTT. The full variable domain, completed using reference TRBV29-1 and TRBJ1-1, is SAVISQKPSRDICQRGTSLTIQCQVDSQVTMMFWYRQQPGQSLTLIATANQGSEATYESGFVIDKFPISRPNLTFSTLTVSNMSPEDSSIYLCSVAQGNTEAFFGQGTRLTVV.

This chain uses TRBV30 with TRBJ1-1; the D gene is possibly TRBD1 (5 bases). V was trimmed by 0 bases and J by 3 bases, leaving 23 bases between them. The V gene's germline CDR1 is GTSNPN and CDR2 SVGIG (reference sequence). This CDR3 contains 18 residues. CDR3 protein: CAWSVRGRASSYYTEAFF. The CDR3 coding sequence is TGTGCCTGGAGTGTGCGTGGCAGGGCCTCCTCTTATTACACTGAAGCTTTCTTT.

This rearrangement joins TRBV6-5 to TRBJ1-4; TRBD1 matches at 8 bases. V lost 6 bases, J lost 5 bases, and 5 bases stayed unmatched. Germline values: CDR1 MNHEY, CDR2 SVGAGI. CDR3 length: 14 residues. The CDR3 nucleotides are TGTGCCAGCAGGCAGACAGGGGCAAATGAAAAACTGTTTTTT. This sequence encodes CASRQTGANEKLFF.

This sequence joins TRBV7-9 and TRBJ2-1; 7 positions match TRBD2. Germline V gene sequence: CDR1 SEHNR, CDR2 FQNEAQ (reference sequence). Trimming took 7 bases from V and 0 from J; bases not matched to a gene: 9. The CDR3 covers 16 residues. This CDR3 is CASTTGGRSSYNEQFF. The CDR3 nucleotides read TGTGCCAGCACCACGGGAGGTCGGAGCTCCTACAATGAGCAGTTCTTC.

CDR3 DNA: TGCGCCAGCAGCTTGGGTGTAGGGGGCGCGGGGGAGACCCAGTACTTC. Amino acid sequence: CASSLGVGGAGETQYF. The V gene is TRBV5-1, the J gene TRBJ2-5, with a weak D call TRBD1 (7 bases). The V gene's germline CDR1 is SGHRS and CDR2 YFSETQ. The CDR3 is 16 residues long. Trimming left V 0 bases short and J 5 bases short, with 17 bases between.

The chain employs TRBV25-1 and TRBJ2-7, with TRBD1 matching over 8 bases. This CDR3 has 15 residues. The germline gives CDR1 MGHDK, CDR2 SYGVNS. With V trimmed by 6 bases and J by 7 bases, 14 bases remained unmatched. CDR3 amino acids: CASRHDRGAASEQYF. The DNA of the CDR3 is TGTGCCAGCAGACACGACAGGGGTGCCGCCTCGGAGCAGTACTTC.

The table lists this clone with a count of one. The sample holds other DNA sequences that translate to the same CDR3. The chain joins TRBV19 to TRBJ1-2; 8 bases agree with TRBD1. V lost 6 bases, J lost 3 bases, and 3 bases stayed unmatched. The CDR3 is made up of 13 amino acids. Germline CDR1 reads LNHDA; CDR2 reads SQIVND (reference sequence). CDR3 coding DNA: TGTGCCAGTAGCCCGGACAGGGACTATGGCTACACCTTC. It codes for CASSPDRDYGYTF.

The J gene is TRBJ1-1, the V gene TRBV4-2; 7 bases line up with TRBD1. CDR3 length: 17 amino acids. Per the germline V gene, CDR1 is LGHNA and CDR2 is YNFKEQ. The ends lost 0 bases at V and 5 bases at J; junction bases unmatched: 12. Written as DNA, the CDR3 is TGTGCCAGCAGCCAAGATGTCTGGCAGGGGGTAGGGACTGAAGCTTTCTTT. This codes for CASSQDVWQGVGTEAFF.

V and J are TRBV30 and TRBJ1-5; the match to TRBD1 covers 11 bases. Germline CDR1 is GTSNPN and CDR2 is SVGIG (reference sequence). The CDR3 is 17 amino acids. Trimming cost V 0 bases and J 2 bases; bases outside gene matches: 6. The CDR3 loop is CAWSVGWGQGGNQPQHF. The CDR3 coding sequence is TGTGCCTGGAGTGTAGGATGGGGACAGGGGGGCAATCAGCCCCAGCATTTT.

The CDR3 nucleotides read TGTGCCAAGTCGACAGGGATTGGATTTAACACTGAAGCTTTCTTT. This sequence encodes CAKSTGIGFNTEAFF. J is TRBJ1-1 and V is TRBV2, with 7 nucleotides matching TRBD1. The V gene end was trimmed by 10 bases and the J gene end by 2 bases; junction bases not matched to a gene: 13. The germline CDR1 and CDR2 sequences are SNHLY and FYNNEI. The CDR3 has 15 residues.